This T cell receptor beta chain was retrieved from a study of OX40 agonist ivuxolimab in advanced cancers. Germline V CDR1 and CDR2: MGHRA, YSYEKL. Trimming at V came to 3 bases and at J to 6 bases, leaving 5 bases not matched to a gene. This CDR3 is built from 14 residues. Assay: immunoSEQ multiplex PCR; the TCRdb copy retains only in-frame clones and omits some. The table lists approximately 74,000 clones, roughly four fifths of them singletons. Sequenced here: CD4+ or CD8+ T cells sorted from blood, sampled in a trial of the OX40 agonist ivuxolimab. This chain links TRBV4-1 with TRBJ2-4; 7 nucleotides match TRBD2. The receptor's source is an adult with an advanced solid tumor such as melanoma, head and neck, liver or kidney cancer. CDR3 in DNA: TGCGCCAGCAGCCAGCAGGAGCGGGGAAACATTCAGTACTTC. Its translation: CASSQQERGNIQYF.